These T cell receptor beta chains were read from a single sample in a study of blood T cell repertoires in COVID-19. The method was immunoSEQ multiplex PCR; TCRdb's version includes in-frame clones alone and lacks a portion of them. The repertoire holds hundreds of thousands of clones, with 80% to 90% as singletons. Sequencing was performed on PBMCs or T cells enriched from blood (not recorded which). All receptors derive from a man between 18 and 29 years old who had recovered from COVID-19. Each CDR3 is given with its conserved first and last residue. Each record gives: V gene, clone size, D gene, J gene, CDR3 protein, CDR3 DNA. D genes are given only for firm matches. Not every row has a clone size; where given, it reads once, few, many or a size class.

V gene: TRBV6-6; clone size: few; D gene: TRBD1; J gene: TRBJ2-2; CDR3 protein: CASSRLVAQGALGTGELFF; CDR3 DNA: TGTGCCAGCAGCCGACTCGTAGCACAGGGGGCCTTGGGCACCGGGGAGCTGTTTTTT
V gene: TRBV3-1/TRBV3-2; clone size: NA; D gene: NA; J gene: TRBJ2-2; CDR3 protein: CASSQQIGAASTGELFF; CDR3 DNA: TGTGCCAGCAGCCAACAAATAGGGGCGGCTTCAACCGGGGAGCTGTTTTTT
V gene: TRBV7-8; clone size: NA; D gene: TRBD1; J gene: TRBJ2-1; CDR3 protein: CASSVTGGTYNEQFF; CDR3 DNA: TGTGCCAGCAGCGTCACAGGGGGTACCTACAATGAGCAGTTCTTC
V gene: TRBV6-4; clone size: NA; D gene: TRBD2; J gene: TRBJ2-1; CDR3 protein: CASSDLQTSAYNEQFF; CDR3 DNA: TGTGCCAGCAGTGACTTGCAGACTAGCGCGTACAATGAGCAGTTCTTC
V gene: TRBV7-4; clone size: NA; D gene: NA; J gene: TRBJ2-5; CDR3 protein: CAIRLTPRGGSQETQYF; CDR3 DNA: TGTGCCATCCGGTTAACTCCAAGGGGGGGCTCCCAAGAGACCCAGTACTTC
V gene: TRBV19; clone size: NA; D gene: NA; J gene: TRBJ1-5; CDR3 protein: CASSYLRDKDQPQHF; CDR3 DNA: TGTGCCAGTAGTTATCTCCGGGACAAAGATCAGCCCCAGCATTTT
V gene: TRBV10-3; clone size: NA; D gene: NA; J gene: TRBJ1-1; CDR3 protein: CAISERGRSSGLGEAFF; CDR3 DNA: TGTGCCATCAGTGAAAGGGGAAGGTCGTCCGGGTTGGGCGAAGCTTTCTTT
V gene: TRBV2; clone size: few; D gene: NA; J gene: TRBJ2-5; CDR3 protein: CASTIGGGPSQETQYF; CDR3 DNA: TGTGCCAGCACCATAGGGGGGGGGCCGTCCCAAGAGACCCAGTACTTC
V gene: TRBV5-8; clone size: NA; D gene: TRBD1; J gene: TRBJ1-5; CDR3 protein: CASSLGTGGNQPQHF; CDR3 DNA: TGTGCCAGCAGCTTAGGGACAGGGGGGAATCAGCCCCAGCATTTT
V gene: TRBV19; clone size: NA; D gene: TRBD1; J gene: TRBJ1-5; CDR3 protein: CASSSRTGGSGNQPQHF; CDR3 DNA: TGTGCCAGTAGTAGCCGGACAGGGGGCTCGGGCAATCAGCCCCAGCATTTT
V gene: TRBV2; clone size: NA; D gene: TRBD2; J gene: TRBJ2-1; CDR3 protein: CASSEYTSGFYNEQFF; CDR3 DNA: TGTGCCAGCAGTGAATACACTAGCGGATTTTACAATGAGCAGTTCTTC
V gene: TRBV5-4; clone size: few; D gene: NA; J gene: TRBJ2-3; CDR3 protein: CASSLGTYTDTQYF; CDR3 DNA: TGTGCCAGCAGCTTGGGGACTTACACAGATACGCAGTATTTT
V gene: TRBV10-3; clone size: NA; D gene: NA; J gene: TRBJ1-1; CDR3 protein: CAISAGRGMGKNTEAFF; CDR3 DNA: TGTGCCATCAGTGCTGGCAGGGGTATGGGCAAGAACACTGAAGCTTTCTTT
V gene: TRBV7-9; clone size: NA; D gene: NA; J gene: TRBJ1-5; CDR3 protein: CASSSQGDQPQHF; CDR3 DNA: TGTGCCAGCAGCTCACAGGGAGATCAGCCCCAGCATTTT
V gene: TRBV28; clone size: NA; D gene: TRBD2; J gene: TRBJ2-1; CDR3 protein: CASRASGLGSNEQFF; CDR3 DNA: TGTGCCAGCAGGGCGTCCGGACTAGGTAGTAATGAGCAGTTCTTC
V gene: TRBV27; clone size: NA; D gene: NA; J gene: TRBJ1-6; CDR3 protein: CASSLQIYNSPLHF; CDR3 DNA: TGTGCCAGCAGTCTACAGATTTATAATTCACCCCTCCACTTT
V gene: TRBV29-1; clone size: once; D gene: NA; J gene: TRBJ2-5; CDR3 protein: CSVRFILYQETQYF; CDR3 DNA: TGCAGCGTTCGGTTCATTTTGTACCAAGAGACCCAGTACTTC
V gene: TRBV5-1; clone size: NA; D gene: TRBD2; J gene: TRBJ2-5; CDR3 protein: CASSSAGLSTGTQYF; CDR3 DNA: TGCGCCAGCAGCTCAGCGGGACTCTCTACCGGGACCCAGTACTTC
V gene: TRBV6-5; clone size: NA; D gene: NA; J gene: TRBJ1-2; CDR3 protein: CASSPPVIAMGYTF; CDR3 DNA: TGTGCCAGCAGTCCACCGGTCATCGCGATGGGCTACACCTTC
V gene: TRBV30; clone size: NA; D gene: NA; J gene: TRBJ1-2; CDR3 protein: CAWSYPWEDYGYTF; CDR3 DNA: TGTGCCTGGAGCTACCCCTGGGAGGACTATGGCTACACCTTC
V gene: TRBV19; clone size: NA; D gene: TRBD2; J gene: TRBJ2-1; CDR3 protein: CASSLREGYNEQFF; CDR3 DNA: TGTGCCAGTAGTTTGCGGGAGGGGTACAATGAGCAGTTCTTC
V gene: TRBV28; clone size: NA; D gene: TRBD1; J gene: TRBJ1-2; CDR3 protein: CASSRTGANNYGYTF; CDR3 DNA: TGTGCCAGCAGTCGGACAGGGGCCAATAACTATGGCTACACCTTC
V gene: TRBV7-9; clone size: NA; D gene: NA; J gene: TRBJ2-3; CDR3 protein: CASSLVSGASTDTQYF; CDR3 DNA: TGTGCCAGCAGCTTAGTATCAGGGGCTAGCACAGATACGCAGTATTTT
V gene: TRBV12-5; clone size: NA; D gene: NA; J gene: TRBJ2-5; CDR3 protein: CASGLARGQETQYF; CDR3 DNA: TGTGCTAGTGGTTTGGCTCGGGGGCAAGAGACCCAGTACTTC
V gene: TRBV4-2; clone size: NA; D gene: NA; J gene: TRBJ2-3; CDR3 protein: CASSQAASISPDTQYF; CDR3 DNA: TGTGCCAGCAGCCAAGCGGCTAGCATCTCCCCAGATACGCAGTATTTT
V gene: TRBV4-1; clone size: once; D gene: NA; J gene: TRBJ1-1; CDR3 protein: CASSQAEGLEAFF; CDR3 DNA: TGCGCCAGCAGCCAAGCGGAGGGACTTGAAGCTTTCTTT
V gene: TRBV30; clone size: NA; D gene: NA; J gene: TRBJ2-1; CDR3 protein: CAWSVVWGRADEQFF; CDR3 DNA: TGTGCCTGGAGTGTAGTGTGGGGCCGGGCCGATGAGCAGTTCTTC
V gene: TRBV29-1; clone size: NA; D gene: NA; J gene: TRBJ2-3; CDR3 protein: CSVDPADTQYF; CDR3 DNA: TGCAGCGTTGACCCGGCAGATACGCAGTATTTT
V gene: TRBV30; clone size: NA; D gene: NA; J gene: TRBJ2-3; CDR3 protein: CAWSDSPDTQYF; CDR3 DNA: TGTGCCTGGAGCGACAGTCCAGATACGCAGTATTTT